Presented here are 24 T cell receptor beta chains from one specimen sequenced in a study of Ad26.COV2.S vaccination and SARS-CoV-2 variants. The treatment denotes: approximately 18 received Ad26.COV2.S at low or high dose, single or two shots; roughly five received placebo; per-sample allocation not given. Sampling occurred on day 63 after the first vaccine or placebo injection. Sequencing was performed with immunoSEQ multiplex PCR; in TCRdb, only in-frame clones are kept and a portion is missing. The sample lists about 440,000 clones; about nine tenths were seen once. The material sequenced was peripheral blood, taken in a trial of Ad26.COV2.S vaccine versus placebo. These receptors were collected from a person aged 18-65 years who received the Ad26.COV2.S COVID-19 vaccine or a placebo.

The rearrangement links TRBV2 to TRBJ1-5; no reliable D call. In germline, CDR1 is SNHLY, CDR2 FYNNEI. The CDR3 has 14 residues. Trimming pared 1 base from V and 0 bases from J, leaving 4 bases between. Here the CDR3 reads CASSEGNSNQPQHF. The CDR3 DNA reads as TGTGCCAGCAGTGAAGGGAATAGCAATCAGCCCCAGCATTTT.

The genes are TRBV14 and TRBJ2-7; D possibly uses TRBD1 or TRBD2 (5 bases each). Germline V lookup: CDR1 SGHDN, CDR2 FVKESK. CDR3 length: 14 residues. The V gene lost 4 bases and the J gene lost 6 bases, with 16 bases spanning the gap. The CDR3 loop reads CASSPGLLAGEQYF. CDR3 sequence (DNA): TGTGCCAGCAGCCCGGGGCTTCTCGCGGGCGAGCAGTACTTC.

The chain couples TRBV28 to TRBJ1-6, with 7 bases matching TRBD1. Trimming removed 2 bases from V and 8 bases from J; junction bases left unmatched: 9. The CDR3 has 16 residues. Germline V gene data show CDR1 as MDHEN and CDR2 as SYDVKM. The DNA of the CDR3 is TGTGCCAGCAGTTTAAGTCAGCAGGGGGGTCATTCACCCCTCCACTTT. It codes for CASSLSQQGGHSPLHF.

The gene calls are TRBV4-1 and TRBJ1-1, with D hard to call. This CDR3 comprises 17 residues. Germline CDR1 and CDR2: MGHRA and YSYEKL. Trimming took 1 base from V and 3 from J, leaving 18 bases between them. CDR3 nucleotides: TGCGCCAGCAGCCAAGGAGGTACGACACAGAGGGACACTGAAGCTTTCTTT. Translated: CASSQGGTTQRDTEAFF.

This clone was seen more than once but under ten times. The chain carries TRBV6-2 or TRBV6-3 and TRBJ1-4, with no clear D. CDR1 is MNHEY and CDR2 is SVGEGT in the germline V gene. V lost 2 bases and J 4 bases, leaving 14 bases between the germline ends. CDR3 length: 16 residues. Here the CDR3 reads CASSYGQAVRNEKLFF. The CDR3 bases are TGTGCCAGCAGTTACGGGCAGGCGGTCCGTAATGAAAAACTGTTTTTT.

CDR3 loop: CASSLGLRGTEAFF. The CDR3, as DNA: TGTGCCAGCAGTTTGGGACTCCGAGGCACTGAAGCTTTCTTT. The chain is built from TRBV28 and TRBJ1-1; TRBD1 might be the D (5 bases). Germline V lookup: CDR1 MDHEN, CDR2 SYDVKM. Trimming cost V 3 bases and J 4 bases, with 12 bases left between them. The CDR3 has 14 amino acids.

The V and J genes are TRBV7-9 and TRBJ2-7; D is uncertain. Germline lookup yields CDR1 SEHNR and CDR2 FQNEAQ (reference sequence). The CDR3 loop spans 12 amino acids. V was shortened by 4 bases and J by 7 bases, with 11 bases between the two germline ends. CDR3 amino acids: CASSSARTEQYF. The CDR3 DNA is TGTGCCAGCAGCTCGGCCCGGACGGAGCAGTACTTC.

The CDR3 spells CASSQDRRGYEQYF. The CDR3 coding sequence is TGCGCCAGCAGCCAAGATCGCAGGGGGTACGAGCAGTACTTC. The chain employs TRBV4-3 and TRBJ2-7, with 7 bases matching TRBD1. The V and J ends lost 0 bases and 4 bases, in that order; junction bases with no gene match: 3. Germline V gives CDR1 LGHNA, CDR2 YSLEER. The CDR3 is 14 residues long.

V and J are TRBV3-1 (or the pseudogene TRBV3-2) and TRBJ2-5; weak D call: TRBD1 (6 bases). The CDR3 totals 15 residues. The ends were cut back, 0 bases at V and 1 base at J, with 9 bases in the middle. Looked up from germline, CDR1 is LGHDT and CDR2 is YNNKEL (reference sequence). This chain's CDR3 is CASSQDRGLQETQYF. As DNA, the CDR3 is TGTGCCAGCAGCCAAGACAGGGGTCTCCAAGAGACCCAGTACTTC.

The chain joins TRBV3-1 (or the pseudogene TRBV3-2) to TRBJ2-7, with D perhaps matching TRBD2 (5 bases). V was shortened by 4 bases and J by 3 bases, with 13 bases between the two germline ends. The CDR3 has 14 residues. Looked up from germline, CDR1 is LGHDT and CDR2 is YNNKEL (reference sequence). CDR3 residues: CASSPTRSSYEQYF. DNA for the CDR3: TGTGCCAGCAGCCCAACTAGGTCTAGCTACGAGCAGTACTTC.

The rearrangement uses TRBV5-1 and TRBJ2-7, with TRBD2 identical over 7 bases. After removal of 3 bases from V and 5 bases from J, the junction contained 11 bases not matched to a gene. The CDR3 runs to 15 residues. The germline V gene encodes CDR1 SGHRS and CDR2 YFSETQ. CDR3 in amino acids: CASSSKSGNVNEQYF. In DNA, the CDR3 is TGCGCCAGCAGCTCCAAAAGCGGGAATGTCAACGAGCAGTACTTC.

This clone came up a few times. The rearrangement joins TRBV6-2 or TRBV6-3 to TRBJ1-1; TRBD1 matches at 8 bases. Germline V gene lookup returns CDR1 MNHEY and CDR2 SVGEGT. The CDR3 loop spans 14 amino acids. Trimming at V came to 2 bases and at J to 5 bases, leaving 4 bases not matched to a gene. In nucleotides, the CDR3 is TGTGCCAGCAGTTACCGGACAGGGAAAACTGAAGCTTTCTTT. Encoded protein: CASSYRTGKTEAFF.

The chain recombines TRBV7-8 with TRBJ2-5, with D possibly being TRBD1 or TRBD2 (5 bases each). Trimming shortened V by 6 bases and J by 4 bases, and 15 bases separated the two germline ends. Germline V gene lookup returns CDR1 SGHVS and CDR2 FQNEAQ. The CDR3 runs to 14 residues. In DNA, the CDR3 is TGTGCCAGCAGATCTACTGGGACGGGAGAGACCCAGTACTTC. The encoded protein is CASRSTGTGETQYF.

The rearrangement uses TRBV7-2 and TRBJ2-1; TRBD2 might be the D (5 bases). In germline, CDR1 is SGHTA, CDR2 FQGNSA. V lost 5 bases and J lost 8, with 7 bases in between. This CDR3 comprises 11 residues. This CDR3 is CASSRRDEQFF. For the CDR3, the DNA is TGTGCCAGCAGCAGGCGGGATGAGCAGTTCTTC.

The chain links TRBV10-1 to TRBJ1-1; TRBD1 matches at 7 bases. This CDR3 is 12 amino acids long. Looked up from germline, CDR1 is WNHNN and CDR2 is SYGVQD (reference sequence). Germline trimming cut 9 bases from V and 4 bases from J; bases unmatched to any gene: 5. CDR3 amino acids: CARKQGSTEAFF. The CDR3 region has the DNA TGCGCCAGGAAACAGGGGTCCACTGAAGCTTTCTTT.

The J gene is TRBJ2-3, the V gene TRBV10-3, with TRBD2 matching over 7 bases. The CDR3 is 17 residues long. With 6 bases clipped from V and 2 bases from J, the junction kept 14 bases outside the gene matches. Germline CDR1 reads ENHRY; CDR2 reads SYGVKD. The CDR3, as DNA: TGTGCCATCAGCGGCCCCACGGTAGCGGGCTACACAGATACGCAGTATTTT. As protein: CAISGPTVAGYTDTQYF.

The V gene is TRBV7-8, the J gene TRBJ2-7; D possibly corresponds to TRBD2 (7 bases). The germline V and J ends were trimmed by 5 bases and 6 bases, with 14 bases remaining between them. This CDR3 contains 13 residues. Germline assignment: CDR1 SGHVS and CDR2 FQNEAQ. CDR3 loop: CASSEDRGAEQYF. CDR3 coding DNA: TGTGCCAGCAGCGAAGACCGGGGGGCCGAGCAGTACTTC.

The genes are TRBV6-5 and TRBJ2-5, with TRBD2 identical over 12 bases. This CDR3 spans 16 amino acids. The V gene's germline CDR1 is MNHEY and CDR2 SVGAGI. The V gene end was trimmed by 2 bases and the J gene end by 5 bases; junction bases not matched to a gene: 6. The CDR3: CASSYRTSGGRETQYF. Written as DNA, the CDR3 is TGTGCCAGCAGTTACCGAACTAGCGGGGGGCGCGAGACCCAGTACTTC.

The gene calls are TRBV6-5 and TRBJ2-3; D may match TRBD1 or TRBD2 (7 bases each). Trimming removed 6 bases at V and 0 bases at J, with 13 bases between. Looked up from germline, CDR1 is MNHEY and CDR2 is SVGAGI. The CDR3 has 15 amino acids. The CDR3 loop is CASRPGGASTDTQYF. The CDR3 DNA follows: TGTGCCAGCAGGCCAGGGGGGGCGAGCACAGATACGCAGTATTTT.

The CDR3 reads CASSLQGADTQYF. The CDR3 coding sequence is TGTGCCAGCAGCTTGCAGGGCGCAGATACGCAGTATTTT. The chain carries TRBV7-3 and TRBJ2-3, with D perhaps TRBD1 (5 bases). The CDR3 loop spans 13 amino acids. V shed 3 bases and J shed 4 bases, with 8 bases lying between them. Germline values: CDR1 SGHTA, CDR2 FQGTGA.

The chain uses TRBV5-1 and TRBJ2-1; 12 nucleotides agree with TRBD2. CDR1 and CDR2 (germline): SGHRS, YFSETQ. This CDR3 has 19 residues. J lost 4 bases, V lost 4 bases, and 15 bases had no gene match. Written as DNA, the CDR3 is TGCGCCAGCAGCCCGGATTTGACTAGCGGGAGAGCGTATTACAATGAGCAGTTCTTC. This encodes CASSPDLTSGRAYYNEQFF.

The chain recombines TRBV5-6 with TRBJ2-1; D is perhaps TRBD1 or TRBD2 (5 bases each). V was clipped by 2 bases and J by 3 bases, with 15 bases between them. Germline V gene data show CDR1 as SGHDT and CDR2 as YYEEEE. This CDR3 contains 16 residues. This CDR3 is CASSFTREGLYNEQFF. CDR3 DNA: TGTGCCAGCAGCTTTACGAGAGAGGGGCTCTACAATGAGCAGTTCTTC.

The chain uses TRBV4-3 and TRBJ2-6; TRBD2 might be the D (5 bases). The CDR3 is 15 amino acids. Trimming pared 0 bases from V and 4 bases from J, leaving 7 bases between. Germline V gene lookup returns CDR1 LGHNA and CDR2 YSLEER. The CDR3 is CASSQETGGANVLTF. DNA for the CDR3: TGCGCCAGCAGCCAAGAGACGGGAGGGGCCAACGTCCTGACTTTC.

This clone was observed once. The chain carries TRBV7-6 and TRBJ2-1; TRBD2 might be the D (6 bases). V lost 1 base to trimming and J lost 11 bases, with 12 bases between them. The CDR3 has 13 residues. Germline V gives CDR1 SGHVS, CDR2 FNYEAQ. This CDR3 is CASSLVESGQQFF. The CDR3, as DNA: TGTGCCAGCAGCTTAGTAGAGAGCGGGCAGCAGTTCTTC. Combining the CDR3 with reference TRBV7-6 and TRBJ2-1 gives the whole variable domain GAGVSQSPRYKVTKRGQDVALRCDPISGHVSLYWYRQALGQGPEFLTYFNYEAQQDKSGLPNDRFSAERPEGSISTLTIQRTEQRDSAMYRCASSLVESGQQFFGPGTRLTVL.